This TCR beta chain comes out of a study of radiotherapy plus CTLA-4 blockade in lung cancer. Here immunoSEQ multiplex PCR was the method, and the copy in TCRdb shows in-frame clones only, minus some. The data show 85,000 to 130,000 clones, with 70% to 90% seen just once and over 2% held by the top ten. The clonotype comes from a human donor with non-small cell lung cancer that progressed on radiotherapy plus ipilimumab. Some clones in this sample may be carry-over from other donors' samples. The sample here was peripheral blood, taken from a patient treated with radiotherapy plus ipilimumab.

CDR3 protein: CASSFQTGRGRETQYF. DNA of the CDR3: TGTGCCAGCAGCTTTCAGACAGGGCGAGGGAGAGAGACCCAGTACTTC. J is TRBJ2-5 and V is TRBV7-2; 7 bases agree with TRBD1. CDR1 and CDR2 from the germline V gene are SGHTA and FQGNSA. There are 16 residues in the CDR3. J gave up 4 bases and V 3 bases, and 11 bases lay outside the gene matches.